This TCR beta chain derives from a study of CD8+CD57+ T cells in acquired aplastic anemia (dated by TCRdb to 2017 to 2018). About the study as a whole: A mean of around 3.2 ug of DNA, ranging from 0.2 to 27.4 ug, was extracted from sorted CD4+ and CD8+ cells. A CD8+CD57+ expansion meant a frequency higher than the mean frequency seen in healthy subjects.

Genomic DNA was used as template for profiling of TCR beta VDJ combinations and CDR3 sequences. TCR repertoire sequencing was run on an Illumina HiSeq 2000. On the study's bioinformatics: Repertoire assessment relied on Simpson's diversity index, CDR3 size and DJ length profiles, and TRBV/TRBJ rearrangement plots. The most abundant DNA sequence in the deep sequencing data was defined as the immunodominant clone. CDR3 amino acid sequences were screened for sharing across subjects and were compared with published repertoires and the VDJdb database. In TCRdb, the public reads were trimmed at Q25 with fastp and aligned with MiXCR, with productive beta chains retained. When rows share a CDR3 protein, they turn into one entry using the most common DNA and genes. None of the V and J calls come from the authors' own analysis; TCRdb made them. The sample has about 160,000 distinct CDR3 sequences on record, 71% of them singletons. Around 45% of the sample rests with the top ten.

This clonotype was counted at least ten times. This clone's antigen is unknown. There are no base qualities to consult, and no much larger clone falls within one base. Per the germline V gene, MNHNS is the CDR1 and SASEGT is the CDR2. V ends up 1 base short and J 4 bases short, with an unmatched junction base count of 1. Reading from cysteine to phenylalanine, the CDR3 counts 15 amino acids. Only the CDR3 part of the read is kept: 45 bases, read in frame from the first base. The patients picked for sequencing were ones in whom flow cytometry had shown an expansion of CD8+CD57+ cells. Severe acquired aplastic anemia was diagnosed in all patients according to International Study of Aplastic Anemia and Agranulocytosis and Camitta criteria. No patient had received any therapy when blood was sampled. TCR repertoires of sorted CD4+ and CD8+ blood T cells from severe aplastic anemia patients and healthy subjects were deep-sequenced in the study. Patients were enrolled in the USA under clinicaltrials.gov protocols 00001620, 01623167, 00001397, 00071045, 00081523 and 00961064. Ficoll-Paque density gradient centrifugation was used to isolate peripheral blood mononuclear cells. CD4+ and CD8+ T cells were sorted by FACS or magnetic beads before DNA extraction.

Overall study results and their limits: Twenty-nine CD8+ CDR3 sequences were shared between patients and controls but appeared highly expressed in patients and within their immunodominant clones. Between patients and healthy controls, no significant difference in CD8+ Simpson's diversity was found (P=0.060).

The chain links TRBV6-1 with TRBJ2-7, with 13 bases aligning to TRBD2. The clonotype comes from a human donor with aplastic anemia. The sample comprised sorted CD4+, CD8+, or CD8+CD57+ T cells (not recorded which) from PBMCs. The DNA sequence is as follows: TGTGCCAGCAGTGAAGGGACTAGCGGGAGTTACGAGCAGTACTTC. This gives the protein CASSEGTSGSYEQYF.